These T cell receptor beta chains were read from a single sample in a study of shared clonotypes between healthy human individuals. The protocol was immunoSEQ multiplex PCR, while the TCRdb copy is restricted to in-frame clones and leaves out a portion. The table records some 690,000 clones, less than 95% of them present only once. The specimen was memory CD8+ T cells from PBMCs. The receptor set was obtained from a man younger than 35 in good health. Some clones in this sample may be carry-over from other donors' samples. The CDR3 runs from the conserved cysteine through the conserved F or W. D genes are given only for firm matches. Where a row states a size, it is once, few, many or the class of an expanded clone; other rows omit it.

j_call,v_call,d_call,clone_size,cdr3_nt,cdr3_aa
TRBJ1-1,TRBV7-9,.,.,TGTGCCAGCAGCTTAGGGGGCTGGGCTTTCTTT,CASSLGGWAFF
TRBJ2-3,TRBV27,.,once,TGTGCCAGCAACTTAGTATGGACGGGGCACCTCGTCACAGATACGCAGTATTTT,CASNLVWTGHLVTDTQYF
TRBJ2-1,TRBV7-6,.,.,TGTGCCAGCAGCTTAGCGGGGGGTGGTAGCTACAATGAGCAGTTCTTC,CASSLAGGGSYNEQFF
TRBJ2-3,TRBV4-3,.,.,TGCGCCAGCAGCCAAGAGGACCCGGGACTGGGCACAGATACGCAGTATTTT,CASSQEDPGLGTDTQYF
TRBJ1-2,TRBV7-9,TRBD1,.,TGTGCCAGCAGCTCACGGACAGGGGAATTCTATGGCTACACCTTC,CASSSRTGEFYGYTF
TRBJ2-4,TRBV27,.,.,TGTGCCAGCAGTTTAGCGGCGGGGATAGCCAAAAACATTCAGTACTTC,CASSLAAGIAKNIQYF
TRBJ2-7,TRBV6-1,.,.,TGTGCCAGCTCCCCCGCCCCCGCCTACGAGCAGTACTTC,CASSPAPAYEQYF
TRBJ2-3,TRBV6-1,.,.,TGTGCCAGCCAGAATAAGCGCACTAGCACAGATACGCAGTATTTT,CASQNKRTSTDTQYF
TRBJ2-6,TRBV9,.,.,TGTGCCAGCAGCACAGACAGGAACTCTGGGGCCAACGTCCTGACTTTC,CASSTDRNSGANVLTF
TRBJ1-4,TRBV6-1,.,.,TGTGCCAGCAGTTCGCAGGGACATACCAATGAAAAACTGTTTTTT,CASSSQGHTNEKLFF
TRBJ1-1,TRBV10-3,.,.,TGTGCCATCAGTGTGGGCACTGAAGCTTTCTTT,CAISVGTEAFF
TRBJ2-2,TRBV5-1,.,.,TGCGCCAGCAGCCCACACAGGGAGAGGGCCGGGGAGCTGTTTTTT,CASSPHRERAGELFF
TRBJ1-1,TRBV7-9,.,.,TGTGCCAGCAGCCTCGGAGGTGGCACTGAAGCTTTCTTT,CASSLGGGTEAFF
TRBJ1-5,TRBV27,.,.,TGTGCCAGCAGTCTCCGGGACCGCAATCAGCCCCAGCATTTT,CASSLRDRNQPQHF
TRBJ1-1,TRBV9,.,.,TGTGCCAGCAGCGTAGTGGTGGCAGAAGGGGACCTGCGGAACACTGAAGCTTTCTTT,CASSVVVAEGDLRNTEAFF
TRBJ1-3,TRBV11-2,TRBD1,.,TGTGCCAGCAGAGTAAGGGGGCGCACGGGAAACACCATATATTTT,CASRVRGRTGNTIYF
TRBJ2-1,TRBV9,.,.,TGTGCCAGCAGCGGGCTGGGGGGACGGGGAGGCAATGAGCAGTTCTTC,CASSGLGGRGGNEQFF
TRBJ2-1,TRBV7-3,.,.,TGTGCCAGCAGCTTAGCTCATGGGGGTTCGAGTAATGAGCAGTTCTTC,CASSLAHGGSSNEQFF
TRBJ1-2,TRBV23-1,TRBD1,.,TGCGCCAGCAGTCAAGGACAGGGCCGCTATGGCTACACCTTC,CASSQGQGRYGYTF
TRBJ2-1,TRBV7-8,.,.,TGTGCCAGCAGCTTAGGGGTGTTACGGACAGATGACAATGAGCAGTTCTTC,CASSLGVLRTDDNEQFF
TRBJ1-1,TRBV27,.,.,TGTGCCAGCAGTCCCCGACGGGGAGGGGCGTGGACTGAAGCTTTCTTT,CASSPRRGGAWTEAFF
TRBJ2-1,TRBV27,.,.,TGTGCCAGCAGTTTTACCGGTTACAATGAGCAGTTCTTC,CASSFTGYNEQFF
TRBJ2-7,TRBV6-5,.,.,TGTGCCAGCAGTTACTCCTATATTGGGGCCTACGAGCAGTACTTC,CASSYSYIGAYEQYF
TRBJ2-1,TRBV29-1,.,.,TGCAGCGTCGCTCCCAAAGCAGGCGAGCAGTTCTTC,CSVAPKAGEQFF
TRBJ2-5,TRBV5-1,.,.,TGCGCCAGCAGATATCTGGAGCTGATGGAAGAGACCCAGTACTTC,CASRYLELMEETQYF
TRBJ1-2,TRBV7-9,.,few,TGTGCCAGCAGCCGGACGACGGGTAGGGGCTACACCTTC,CASSRTTGRGYTF
TRBJ2-5,TRBV11-3,.,once,TGTGCCAGCAGCTTAGGGGGTGCAGAGGAGACCCAGTACTTC,CASSLGGAEETQYF
TRBJ1-5,TRBV6-1,.,.,TGTGCCAGCAGTGAAACGGGTTTCAATCAGCCCCAGCATTTT,CASSETGFNQPQHF
TRBJ1-1,TRBV2,.,.,TGTGCCAGCAGTGAGGTGGGGACGGGGGACACTGAAGCTTTCTTT,CASSEVGTGDTEAFF
TRBJ2-1,TRBV7-9,.,.,TGTGCCAGCAGCTTAAGTTCCGGCGACCGGCGTTTCAATGAGCAGTTCTTC,CASSLSSGDRRFNEQFF
TRBJ2-7,TRBV7-8,.,.,TGTGCCAGCAGCTTAGGAGCGAAGTCCTACGAGCAGTACTTC,CASSLGAKSYEQYF
TRBJ1-2,TRBV9,TRBD1,once,TGTGCCAGCAGCACCCGACAGGGAGAGGACTATGGCTACACCTTC,CASSTRQGEDYGYTF
TRBJ1-1,TRBV6-6,TRBD1,.,TGTGCCAGCAGTTACTCCGGGACAGCCCCGAACACTGAAGCTTTCTTT,CASSYSGTAPNTEAFF
TRBJ2-1,TRBV7-9,TRBD1,.,TGTGCCAGCAGCTTATCGACAGGGTTCAATGAGCAGTTCTTC,CASSLSTGFNEQFF
TRBJ2-3,TRBV7-3,TRBD2,once,TGTGCCAGCAGCTTAGTCCCCGGGACTAGCGGTCTCACGCCAGATACGCAGTATTTT,CASSLVPGTSGLTPDTQYF
TRBJ2-1,TRBV21-1,.,.,TGTGCCAGCAGCAAAGGAAGAGCGGGAGGTTGTAAATATGAGCAGTTCTTC,CASSKGRAGGCKYEQFF
TRBJ2-1,TRBV6-5,TRBD1,.,TGTGCCAGCAGCAAGGCAGGGGGATACAATGAGCAGTTCTTC,CASSKAGGYNEQFF
TRBJ1-5,TRBV6-5,TRBD1,.,TGTGCCAGCAGCAGGACAGGCCGCAATCAGCCCCAGCATTTT,CASSRTGRNQPQHF
TRBJ2-1,TRBV4-3,.,.,TGCGCCAGCAGCCAAAACTTCGGGGCTATTAATGAGCAGTTCTTC,CASSQNFGAINEQFF
TRBJ2-1,TRBV7-6,TRBD1,once,TGTGCCAGCAGCTTAAACCTGAGACAGGGGTTGAGGTACAATGAGCAGTTCTTC,CASSLNLRQGLRYNEQFF
TRBJ2-7,TRBV28,.,.,TGTGCCAGCAGTTTTCTCCGGTACGAGCAGTACTTC,CASSFLRYEQYF
TRBJ2-7,TRBV5-6,.,.,TGTGCCAGCAGCTTGGGGGGATCGGACGAGCAGTACTTC,CASSLGGSDEQYF
TRBJ1-1,TRBV7-9,TRBD1,many,TGTGCCAGCAGCAACGGACAGGCCGACCTTGAAGCTTTCTTT,CASSNGQADLEAFF
TRBJ2-2,TRBV30,.,.,TGTGCCTGGAGTTCTCTTAGCGGACCGAACACCGGGGAGCTGTTTTTT,CAWSSLSGPNTGELFF
TRBJ2-7,TRBV7-8,.,.,TGTGCCAGCAGCTTAGGTTGGGGGGCTGGGTCTGGCGAGCAGTACTTC,CASSLGWGAGSGEQYF